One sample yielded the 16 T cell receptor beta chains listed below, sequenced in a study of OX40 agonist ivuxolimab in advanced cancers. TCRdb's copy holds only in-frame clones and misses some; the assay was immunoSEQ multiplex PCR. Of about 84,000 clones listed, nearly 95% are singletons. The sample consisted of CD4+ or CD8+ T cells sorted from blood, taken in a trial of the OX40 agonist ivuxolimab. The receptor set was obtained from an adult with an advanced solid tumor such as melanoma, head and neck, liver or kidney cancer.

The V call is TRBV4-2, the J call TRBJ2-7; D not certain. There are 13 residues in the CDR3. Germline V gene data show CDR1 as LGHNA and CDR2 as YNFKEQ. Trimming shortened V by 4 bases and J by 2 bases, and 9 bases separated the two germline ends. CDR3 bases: TGTGCCAGCAGCCTCTCTAGGACCTACGAGCAGTACTTC. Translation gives CASSLSRTYEQYF.

CDR3 sequence reads: CASSGGLGIHNEQFF. The CDR3 region has the DNA TGTGCCAGCAGTGGCGGACTAGGCATTCACAATGAGCAGTTCTTC. The chain recombines TRBV2 with TRBJ2-1; 7 positions match TRBD2. Trimming took 4 bases from V and 5 from J; bases not matched to a gene: 8. CDR3 length: 15 amino acids. The germline V gene encodes CDR1 SNHLY and CDR2 FYNNEI.

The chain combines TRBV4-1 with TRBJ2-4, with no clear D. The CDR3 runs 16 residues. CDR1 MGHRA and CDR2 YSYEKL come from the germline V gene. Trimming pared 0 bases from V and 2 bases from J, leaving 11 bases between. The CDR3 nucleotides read TGCGCCAGCAGCCAAGATTTAATGGGGACCAAAAACATTCAGTACTTC. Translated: CASSQDLMGTKNIQYF.

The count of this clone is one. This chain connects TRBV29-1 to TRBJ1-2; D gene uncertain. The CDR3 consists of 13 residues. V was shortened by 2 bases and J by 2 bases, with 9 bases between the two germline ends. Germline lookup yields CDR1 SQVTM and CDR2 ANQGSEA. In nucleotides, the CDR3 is TGCAGCGTTGAATCTGATACGAACTATGGCTACACCTTC. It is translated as CSVESDTNYGYTF.

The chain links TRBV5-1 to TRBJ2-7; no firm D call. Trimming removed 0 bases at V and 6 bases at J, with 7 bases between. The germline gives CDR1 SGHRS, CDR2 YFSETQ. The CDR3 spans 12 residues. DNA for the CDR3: TGCGCCAGCAGCTTGGGTGGGGTCGAGCAGTACTTC. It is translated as CASSLGGVEQYF.

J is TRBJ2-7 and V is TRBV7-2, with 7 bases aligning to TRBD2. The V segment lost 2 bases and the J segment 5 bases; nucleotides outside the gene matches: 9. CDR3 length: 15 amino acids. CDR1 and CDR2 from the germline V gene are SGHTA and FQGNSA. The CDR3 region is CASSLPWAGVHEQYF. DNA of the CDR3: TGTGCCAGCAGCTTACCATGGGCGGGAGTGCACGAGCAGTACTTC.

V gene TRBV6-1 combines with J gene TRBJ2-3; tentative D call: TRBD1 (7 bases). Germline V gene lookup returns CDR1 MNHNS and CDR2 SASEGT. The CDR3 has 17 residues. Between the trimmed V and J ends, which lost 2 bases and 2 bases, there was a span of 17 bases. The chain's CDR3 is CASSEFTAGGLTDTQYF. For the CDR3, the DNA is TGTGCCAGCAGTGAATTTACGGCAGGGGGGCTCACAGATACGCAGTATTTT.

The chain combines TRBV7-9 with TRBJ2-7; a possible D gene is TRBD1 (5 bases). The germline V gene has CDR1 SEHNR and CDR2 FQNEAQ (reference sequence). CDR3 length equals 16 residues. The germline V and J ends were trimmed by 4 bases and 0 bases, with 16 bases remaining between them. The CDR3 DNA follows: TGTGCCAGCAGCTCCCAGCCGACAGAGAGCTCCTACGAGCAGTACTTC. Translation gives CASSSQPTESSYEQYF.

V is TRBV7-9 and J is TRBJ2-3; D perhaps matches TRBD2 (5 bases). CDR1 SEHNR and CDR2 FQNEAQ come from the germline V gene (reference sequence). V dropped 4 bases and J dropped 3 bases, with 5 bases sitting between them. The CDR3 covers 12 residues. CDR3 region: CASSSGTDTQYF. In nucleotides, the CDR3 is TGTGCCAGCAGCTCGGGAACAGATACGCAGTATTTT.

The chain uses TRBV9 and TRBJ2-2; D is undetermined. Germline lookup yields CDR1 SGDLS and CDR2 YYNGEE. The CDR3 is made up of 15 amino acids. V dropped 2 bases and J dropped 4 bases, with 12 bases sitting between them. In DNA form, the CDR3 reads TGTGCCAGCAGCGTTCGCAACGACGGCACCGGGGAGCTGTTTTTT. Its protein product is CASSVRNDGTGELFF.

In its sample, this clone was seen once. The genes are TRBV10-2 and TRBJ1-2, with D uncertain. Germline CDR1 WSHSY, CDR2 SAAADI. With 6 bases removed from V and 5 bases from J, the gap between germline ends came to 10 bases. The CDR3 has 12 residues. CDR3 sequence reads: CASSEDGYGYTF. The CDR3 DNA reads TGCGCCAGCAGCGAGGACGGATATGGCTACACCTTC.

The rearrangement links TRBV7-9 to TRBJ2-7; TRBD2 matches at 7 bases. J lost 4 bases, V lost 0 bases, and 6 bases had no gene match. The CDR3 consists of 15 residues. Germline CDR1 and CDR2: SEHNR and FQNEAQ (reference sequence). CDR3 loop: CASSLAGRELYEQYF. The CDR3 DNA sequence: TGTGCCAGCAGCTTAGCCGGGCGGGAGCTTTACGAGCAGTACTTC. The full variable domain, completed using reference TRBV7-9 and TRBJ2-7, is DTGVSQNPRHKITKRGQNVTFRCDPISEHNRLYWYRQTLGQGPEFLTYFQNEAQLEKSRLLSDRFSAERPKGSFSTLEIQRTEQGDSAMYLCASSLAGRELYEQYFGPGTRLTVT.

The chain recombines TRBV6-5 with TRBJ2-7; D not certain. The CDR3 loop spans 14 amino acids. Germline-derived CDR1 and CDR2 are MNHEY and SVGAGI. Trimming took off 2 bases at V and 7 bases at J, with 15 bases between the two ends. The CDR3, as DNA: TGTGCCAGCAGTTACCCCACGGTGTCCGGGGAGCAGTACTTC. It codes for CASSYPTVSGEQYF.

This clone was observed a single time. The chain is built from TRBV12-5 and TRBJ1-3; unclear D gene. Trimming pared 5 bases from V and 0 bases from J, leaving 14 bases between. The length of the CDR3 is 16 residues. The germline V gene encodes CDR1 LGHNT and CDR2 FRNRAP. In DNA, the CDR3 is TGTGCTAGTGGTCCCGACCCGGGGTACTCTGGAAACACCATATATTTT. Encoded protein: CASGPDPGYSGNTIYF. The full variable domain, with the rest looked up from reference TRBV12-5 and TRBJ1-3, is DARVTQTPRHKVTEMGQEVTMRCQPILGHNTVFWYRQTMMQGLELLAYFRNRAPLDDSGMPKDRFSAEMPDATLATLKIQPSEPRDSAVYFCASGPDPGYSGNTIYFGEGSWLTVV.

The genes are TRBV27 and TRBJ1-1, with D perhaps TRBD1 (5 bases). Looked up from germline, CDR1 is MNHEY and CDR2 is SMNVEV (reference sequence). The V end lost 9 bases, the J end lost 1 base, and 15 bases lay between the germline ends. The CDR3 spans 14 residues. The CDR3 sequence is CASHPGLTNTEAFF. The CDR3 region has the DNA TGTGCCAGTCACCCGGGACTGACGAACACTGAAGCTTTCTTT.

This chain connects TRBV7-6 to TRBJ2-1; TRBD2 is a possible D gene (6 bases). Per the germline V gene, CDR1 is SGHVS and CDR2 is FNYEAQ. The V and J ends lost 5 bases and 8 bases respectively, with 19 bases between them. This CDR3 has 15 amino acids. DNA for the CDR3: TGTGCCAGCAGCCCCGCGGGGCCCGGGTTCGATGAGCAGTTCTTC. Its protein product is CASSPAGPGFDEQFF.